Below, 3 T cell receptor beta chains from the same sample are listed, as sequenced in a study of cytomegalovirus exposure and HLA in healthy donors (dated by TCRdb to about 2017). Library prep was done by the immunoSEQ multiplex PCR assay. For the multiplex PCR, a mixture combining 60 forward primers for TCR Vbeta segments and 13 reverse primers for TCR Jbeta segments was used. Here the immuneACCESS table is served through TCRdb, limited to in-frame sequences with V and J called. Missing clones are a known gap in these copies; in checked studies unresolved V genes cover under half, and the rest lacks a known reason. The sample yields around 170,000 clones; roughly three quarters were counted once. The biggest ten clones account for roughly 3% of the sample. Sequenced input: PBMCs. The receptors come from a woman aged 50 to 60 in good health and CMV-seropositive.

The genes are TRBV19 and TRBJ1-3; D may be TRBD1 (5 bases). The CDR3 spans 16 residues. V lost 5 bases to trimming and J lost 0 bases, with 14 bases between them. Germline V CDR1 and CDR2: LNHDA, SQIVND (reference sequence). The CDR3 DNA reads TGTGCCAGTAGTCCCCCAGGACAAAACTCTGGAAACACCATATATTTT. Amino acids: CASSPPGQNSGNTIYF.

V gene TRBV27 combines with J gene TRBJ2-3, with 8 bases that match TRBD2. V lost 3 bases, J lost 7 bases, and 9 bases stayed unmatched. There are 15 residues in the CDR3. The V gene's germline CDR1 is MNHEY and CDR2 SMNVEV (reference sequence). For the CDR3, the DNA is TGTGCCAGCAGTTTTGAGGGGACTAGTTTGCATACGCAGTATTTT. Amino acid sequence: CASSFEGTSLHTQYF.

The V call is TRBV7-2, the J call TRBJ2-3, with 8 bases matching TRBD1. The V gene end was trimmed by 5 bases and the J gene end by 3 bases; junction bases not matched to a gene: 13. CDR1 SGHTA and CDR2 FQGNSA come from the germline V gene. The CDR3 is 17 amino acids. The CDR3 spells CASSRGRTGTLTDTQYF. The DNA for the CDR3 is TGTGCCAGCAGCCGAGGCAGGACAGGGACTCTGACAGATACGCAGTATTTT. Drawing the rest from reference TRBV7-2 and TRBJ2-3, the complete variable domain is GAGVSQSPSNKVTEKGKDVELRCDPISGHTALYWYRQSLGQGLEFLIYFQGNSAPDKSGLPSDRFSAERTGGSVSTLTIQRTQQEDSAVYLCASSRGRTGTLTDTQYFGPGTRLTVL.